These 4 T cell receptor beta chains were sequenced from one sample in a study of T cell clonotyping in hematopoietic cell transplantation. Measured with immunoSEQ multiplex PCR; TCRdb has only the in-frame clones, and not every one. The sample holds roughly 18,000 clones, roughly 82% seen once. Time point defined: recipient sample about 28 days before transplant, after cytoreduction. The source material was peripheral blood mononuclear cells, sampled before stem cell transplant. The receptors stem from a man aged 50 or older with acute myeloid leukemia. Some clones in this sample may be carry-over from other donors' samples.

V gene TRBV7-6 combines with J gene TRBJ2-5, with D uncertain. Germline CDR1 is SGHVS and CDR2 is FNYEAQ. The CDR3 spans 16 residues. Trimming left V 0 bases short and J 3 bases short, with 14 bases between. The CDR3 nucleotides read TGTGCCAGCAGCTTAGCGTTGGGTGTAAAAGAAGAGACCCAGTACTTC. Protein: CASSLALGVKEETQYF. The complete variable domain, with remaining parts taken from reference TRBV7-6 and TRBJ2-5, reads GAGVSQSPRYKVTKRGQDVALRCDPISGHVSLYWYRQALGQGPEFLTYFNYEAQQDKSGLPNDRFSAERPEGSISTLTIQRTEQRDSAMYRCASSLALGVKEETQYFGPGTRLLVL.

This clone was seen only once. The V and J genes are TRBV21-1 and TRBJ1-5; the D call TRBD1 from the table was never checked on the DNA. TRBV21-1 is described as a pseudogene. There are 16 residues in the CDR3. The CDR3 DNA is TGTGCCAGCAGCTTGGAGACAGGGGGGAGCAATCAGCCCCAGCATTTT. The encoded protein is CASSLETGGSNQPQHF.

This rearrangement joins TRBV6-6 to TRBJ1-4; 7 nucleotides align to TRBD1. The CDR3 loop spans 14 amino acids. V lost 5 bases, J lost 5 bases, and 5 bases stayed unmatched. Germline lookup yields CDR1 MNHNY and CDR2 SVGAGI (reference sequence). CDR3 amino acids: CASSRQGQNEKLFF. The CDR3 nucleotides read TGTGCCAGCAGTCGACAGGGACAGAATGAAAAACTGTTTTTT.

This clone has just a few counts. The chain recombines TRBV10-1 with TRBJ1-2; the D is unclear. The CDR3 totals 21 residues. Germline CDR1 and CDR2: WNHNN and SYGVQD (reference sequence). The V gene lost 0 bases and the J gene lost 5 bases, with 31 bases spanning the gap. The CDR3 DNA sequence: TGCGCCAGCAGTGAGTCTTTCGGCCCGGCTGAATTGAAACCGGCGGAGTATGGCTACACCTTC. This sequence encodes CASSESFGPAELKPAEYGYTF.